The 25 T cell receptor beta chains below all came from one sample that was sequenced in a study of human T cells and chemical hapten exposure. The sample's time point: healthy volunteer bleed at 2 weeks. Whole blood, unfractionated, served as the material for total RNA extraction. TCRdb re-called the RACE reads through MiXCR, storing one row per CDR3 protein. The table records some 93,000 distinct CDR3 sequences, about 8.8% of them present only once. Sequences were obtained from whole blood. These receptor sequences come from a female donor in good health. Some clones in this sample may be carry-over from other donors' samples.

Only a few counts were recorded for this clonotype. The rearrangement links TRBV2 to TRBJ2-2, with a weak D call TRBD1 (5 bases). The V gene's germline CDR1 is SNHLY and CDR2 FYNNEI. Between the trimmed V and J ends, which lost 2 bases and 1 base, there was a span of 11 bases. This CDR3 region has 16 residues. CDR3 amino acids: CASSESRQKNTGELFF. The CDR3 DNA is TGTGCCAGCAGTGAATCGCGACAGAAGAACACCGGGGAGCTGTTTTTT.

V is TRBV20-1 and J is TRBJ1-5; weak D call: TRBD1 (6 bases). Germline V gene lookup returns CDR1 DFQATT and CDR2 SNEGSKA (reference sequence). The CDR3 has 13 amino acids. Trimming removed 2 bases from V and 6 bases from J, with 11 bases in between. The CDR3 region is CSARLGGSQPQHF. DNA for the CDR3: TGCAGTGCTAGATTAGGGGGAAGTCAGCCCCAGCATTTT.

The J gene is TRBJ2-7, the V gene TRBV5-4; D call uncertain. V was cut by 1 base and J by 4 bases, with 9 bases left in between. This CDR3 spans 13 amino acids. Germline loops: CDR1 SGHNT, CDR2 YYREEE (reference sequence). The CDR3 DNA reads TGTGCCAGCAGCTTGTCCGAGCGTTACGAGCAGTACTTC. Encoded protein: CASSLSERYEQYF.

This clonotype has more than one count but fewer than ten. J is TRBJ2-1 and V is TRBV12-3 or TRBV12-4; TRBD2 agrees at 8 bases. Trimming cost V 6 bases and J 2 bases; bases outside gene matches: 6. CDR3 length equals 15 residues. The DNA of the CDR3 is TGTGCCAGCAGGCCCCCGGGACTAGCCTACAATGAGCAGTTCTTC. Translating gives CASRPPGLAYNEQFF.

The table lists this clonotype with a few counts. The V call is TRBV5-6, the J call TRBJ2-1; 9 bases align to TRBD1. This CDR3 comprises 15 residues. V shed 4 bases, J shed 9 bases, and the junction held 11 bases outside the gene matches. Germline V gives CDR1 SGHDT, CDR2 YYEEEE. CDR3 residues: CASSAKPGQGAEQFF. In nucleotides, the CDR3 is TGTGCCAGCAGCGCCAAACCGGGACAGGGAGCTGAGCAGTTCTTC. Full variable domain (outside the CDR3, taken from reference TRBV5-6 and TRBJ2-1): DAGVTQSPTHLIKTRGQQVTLRCSPKSGHDTVSWYQQALGQGPQFIFQYYEEEERQRGNFPDRFSGHQFPNYSSELNVNALLLGDSALYLCASSAKPGQGAEQFFGPGTRLTVL.

At least ten counts were recorded for this clonotype. The chain recombines TRBV29-1 with TRBJ2-7; TRBD1 matches at 9 bases. Germline CDR1 reads SQVTM; CDR2 reads ANQGSEA. This CDR3 has 13 amino acids. V dropped 7 bases and J dropped 6; count of bases not matched to a gene: 10. The CDR3 loop is CSALGQGGVEQYF. For the CDR3, the DNA is TGCAGCGCTTTGGGACAGGGCGGGGTCGAGCAGTACTTC.

This clonotype was seen ten or more times. V is TRBV5-1 and J is TRBJ2-7, with D possibly matching TRBD2 (6 bases). The V end was cut by 0 bases, the J end by 3 bases, with 13 bases between. This CDR3 has 15 amino acids. CDR1 SGHRS and CDR2 YFSETQ come from the germline V gene. The CDR3 region has the DNA TGCGCCAGCAGCTTGGCCGGGGGAGAGGTCTACGAGCAGTACTTC. This codes for CASSLAGGEVYEQYF.

In this sample, this clonotype turned up many times. The genes are TRBV5-6 and TRBJ1-2; D gene ambiguous. The CDR3 runs 11 residues. V dropped 3 bases and J dropped 7 bases, with 7 bases sitting between them. The germline gives CDR1 SGHDT, CDR2 YYEEEE. For the CDR3, the DNA is TGTGCCAGCAGCTCGGGGTTTGGCTACACCTTC. Protein: CASSSGFGYTF.

This clonotype was seen a handful of times. V usage is TRBV10-3 and J usage is TRBJ2-1; 9 bases align to TRBD2. With 1 base clipped from V and 6 bases from J, the junction kept 4 bases outside the gene matches. Germline CDR1 ENHRY, CDR2 SYGVKD. The CDR3 consists of 15 residues. The chain's CDR3 is CAISELDSGSNEQFF. The CDR3, as DNA: TGTGCCATCAGTGAGTTGGATAGCGGGAGCAATGAGCAGTTCTTC.

The genes are TRBV6-1 and TRBJ1-1, with D uncertain. The ends were cut back, 2 bases at V and 3 bases at J, with 13 bases in the middle. This CDR3 is built from 15 residues. Germline CDR1 MNHNS, CDR2 SASEGT. The DNA of the CDR3 is TGTGCCAGCAGTGAATGGTATTGGCAGTACACTGAAGCTTTCTTT. It translates to CASSEWYWQYTEAFF.

This chain uses TRBV20-1 with TRBJ2-3; D is unresolved. Germline CDR1 and CDR2: DFQATT and SNEGSKA (reference sequence). The ends were cut back, 5 bases at V and 1 base at J, with 4 bases in the middle. The CDR3 totals 11 residues. The CDR3 is CSAARTDTQYF. CDR3 coding DNA: TGCAGTGCTGCACGCACAGATACGCAGTATTTT.

This chain uses TRBV7-2 with TRBJ2-7; TRBD1 aligns across 8 bases. The CDR3 contains 11 residues. Germline V gene sequence: CDR1 SGHTA, CDR2 FQGNSA. J gave up 13 bases and V 5 bases, and 7 bases lay outside the gene matches. Here the CDR3 reads CASSMDRDLYF. Written as DNA, the CDR3 is TGTGCCAGCAGCATGGACAGGGACTTATACTTC.

This clonotype has a handful of counts. The chain uses TRBV6-5 and TRBJ2-7, with D possibly being TRBD2 (5 bases). The CDR3 is made up of 14 amino acids. Germline-derived CDR1 and CDR2 are MNHEY and SVGAGI. V lost 1 base and J 3 bases, leaving 10 bases between the germline ends. The CDR3 sequence: CASSYYEGSYEQYF. DNA of the CDR3: TGTGCCAGCAGTTACTATGAGGGCAGCTACGAGCAGTACTTC.

Only a few counts were recorded for this clonotype. The chain is built from TRBV3-1 and TRBJ2-3; 13 bases are shared with TRBD2. The V segment lost 5 bases and the J segment 4 bases; nucleotides outside the gene matches: 6. The CDR3 sequence is 16 residues long. CDR1 LGHDT and CDR2 YNNKEL come from the germline V gene (reference sequence). The CDR3 bases are TGTGCCAGCAGCTATCGACTAGCGGGAGGACCAGATACGCAGTATTTT. Encoded protein: CASSYRLAGGPDTQYF.

This clonotype has ten or more counts. The V gene is TRBV10-3, the J gene TRBJ1-2; D might be TRBD1 (6 bases). In germline, CDR1 is ENHRY, CDR2 SYGVKD. The CDR3 has 14 residues. Between the trimmed V and J ends, which lost 5 bases and 3 bases, there was a span of 13 bases. CDR3 in amino acids: CAISRNREDYGYTF. CDR3 DNA sequence: TGTGCCATCAGTCGCAACAGGGAAGACTATGGCTACACCTTC.

This clonotype was detected many times. The rearrangement joins TRBV4-2 to TRBJ2-5, with D uncertain. CDR3 length: 14 residues. The germline V gene encodes CDR1 LGHNA and CDR2 YNFKEQ. V was shortened by 1 base and J by 4 bases, with 10 bases between the two germline ends. The CDR3 here is CASSQVGSRETQYF. DNA of the CDR3: TGTGCCAGCAGCCAAGTAGGGTCGCGAGAGACCCAGTACTTC.

This rearrangement joins TRBV6-6 to TRBJ1-4; D call uncertain. Germline V gene lookup returns CDR1 MNHNY and CDR2 SVGAGI (reference sequence). This CDR3 comprises 12 residues. Trimming pared 8 bases from V and 6 bases from J, leaving 10 bases between. CDR3 nucleotide sequence: TGTGCCAGCGGGAGTCCCGATGAAAAACTGTTTTTT. The encoded protein is CASGSPDEKLFF.

The genes are TRBV6-5 and TRBJ2-2; D is possibly TRBD1 (6 bases). V shed 5 bases and J shed 2 bases, with 9 bases lying between them. Germline V gene lookup returns CDR1 MNHEY and CDR2 SVGAGI. This CDR3 is 14 amino acids long. CDR3 residues: CASSRTVNTGELFF. The CDR3 nucleotides read TGTGCCAGCAGTCGGACAGTAAACACCGGGGAGCTGTTTTTT.

In this sample, this clonotype turned up a few times. This sequence joins TRBV20-1 and TRBJ1-5; TRBD1 might be the D (6 bases). The CDR3 has 13 residues. V shed 5 bases and J shed 1 base, with 9 bases lying between them. CDR1 is DFQATT and CDR2 is SNEGSKA in the germline V gene (reference sequence). CDR3 in amino acids: CSASDSSNQPQHF. The CDR3 nucleotides are TGCAGTGCTTCGGACAGCAGCAATCAGCCCCAGCATTTT.

This clonotype was counted a few times. The chain couples TRBV18 to TRBJ2-7; D is perhaps TRBD1 (6 bases). From germline, CDR1 is KGHSH and CDR2 LQKENI. The CDR3 has 14 amino acids. V was shortened by 3 bases and J by 1 base, with 10 bases between the two germline ends. The CDR3 DNA sequence: TGTGCCAGCTCACCCGGACAGATATCCTACGAGCAGTACTTC. This encodes CASSPGQISYEQYF.

In this sample, this clonotype turned up a few times. The chain joins TRBV20-1 to TRBJ1-2, with 8 positions matching TRBD1. The ends lost 6 bases at V and 8 bases at J; junction bases unmatched: 11. Germline V lookup: CDR1 DFQATT, CDR2 SNEGSKA (reference sequence). The CDR3 sequence is 13 residues long. This chain's CDR3 is CSAESDRVGGYTF. CDR3 in DNA: TGCAGTGCAGAGTCGGACAGGGTTGGGGGCTACACCTTC.

This clonotype was detected a few times. The chain employs TRBV28 and TRBJ2-7; TRBD1 might be the D (5 bases). The CDR3 sequence is 15 residues long. V was shortened by 2 bases and J by 0 bases, with 11 bases between the two germline ends. Germline V gives CDR1 MDHEN, CDR2 SYDVKM. Here the CDR3 reads CASSLRQTVSYEQYF. The CDR3 DNA reads as TGTGCCAGCAGTTTACGACAGACTGTCTCCTACGAGCAGTACTTC. Full variable domain (missing parts from reference TRBV28 and TRBJ2-7): DVKVTQSSRYLVKRTGEKVFLECVQDMDHENMFWYRQDPGLGLRLIYFSYDVKMKEKGDIPEGYSVSREKKERFSLILESASTNQTSMYLCASSLRQTVSYEQYFGPGTRLTVT.

J is TRBJ2-7 and V is TRBV7-9, with D perhaps matching TRBD1 (6 bases). CDR1 SEHNR and CDR2 FQNEAQ come from the germline V gene (reference sequence). Trimming took off 5 bases at V and 1 base at J, with 18 bases between the two ends. This CDR3 is 16 amino acids long. The CDR3 spells CASSVTQGLPSYEQYF. The CDR3 DNA reads as TGTGCCAGCAGCGTCACTCAGGGGCTACCATCCTACGAGCAGTACTTC.

The gene calls are TRBV12-3 or TRBV12-4 and TRBJ1-2; the match to TRBD1 covers 8 bases. The CDR3 is 15 amino acids. The junction had 9 bases not matched to a gene; V was cut back by 5 bases and J by 4 bases. This CDR3 is CASSPGQGRSYGYTF. In DNA form, the CDR3 reads TGTGCCAGCAGTCCTGGACAGGGACGATCCTATGGCTACACCTTC.

This clonotype turned up a few times. This rearrangement joins TRBV6-2 or TRBV6-3 to TRBJ2-7; possibly TRBD2 for D (5 bases). The V gene's germline CDR1 is MNHEY and CDR2 SVGEGT. The length of the CDR3 is 14 residues. Trimming left V 2 bases short and J 2 bases short, with 10 bases between. The CDR3 DNA reads as TGTGCCAGCAGTTACAGGCGGGCCCCCTACGAGCAGTACTTC. Translating gives CASSYRRAPYEQYF.